The present T cell receptor beta chain was sequenced within a study of monozygotic twins with inflammatory bowel disease. It was from whole blood, with no T cell sorting, that total RNA was isolated. Concerning this clonotype itself: Antigen unknown.

Overall study findings and caveats: Whereas healthy co-twins had higher TCRbeta diversity (inverse Simpson), IBD patients had lower diversity.

The UMIs contained a 6-nucleotide sample barcode. They were added by template switching during cDNA synthesis. Amplification used two nested PCRs: around 17 cycles, then 8 to 10 cycles, on TCRalpha/TCRbeta cDNA. With the 5' RACE reads reprocessed, TCRdb shows one record per CDR3 protein and no DNA. The sample totals a few hundred thousand distinct CDR3 sequences; its top ten clones hold roughly 1.5%. Germline V gene lookup returns CDR1 MDHEN and CDR2 SYDVKM. The CDR3 is 12 amino acids. Sequenced material: blood. The sequence was obtained from a human donor with ulcerative colitis or Crohn's disease, or a healthy co-twin of an affected twin (not recorded which). The chain has TRBV28 and TRBJ1-2; the TCRdb D gene call, TRBD1, has no DNA to confirm it. CDR3 amino acids: CASSRDGRGYAF.